The 5 T cell receptor beta chains reported below all come from one sample, sequenced in a study of shared clonotypes between healthy human individuals. The protocol was immunoSEQ multiplex PCR, while the TCRdb copy is restricted to in-frame clones and leaves out a portion. The data show approximately 2,000,000 clones, around 90% seen once. The source material was naive CD4+ T cells from PBMCs. Described subset: CD45RA+ positively selected. The receptors shown here come from a man aged 18-30 years in good health. Some clones in this sample may be carry-over from other donors' samples.

This clone turned up a few times. This same CDR3 is encoded by further DNA sequences in the sample. The rearrangement uses TRBV19 and TRBJ1-5, with D unresolved. Deletions cut 9 bases from V and 3 bases from J, with 12 bases between. This CDR3 is built from 13 residues. The germline CDR1 and CDR2 sequences are LNHDA and SQIVND (reference sequence). DNA for the CDR3: TGTGCCAGCCTGGGGAGGAACAATCAGCCCCAGCATTTT. It specifies CASLGRNNQPQHF.

The V and J genes are TRBV5-4 and TRBJ2-7; 9 bases align to TRBD2. The germline CDR1 and CDR2 sequences are SGHNT and YYREEE (reference sequence). The CDR3 spans 15 residues. The junction had 5 bases not matched to a gene; V was cut back by 0 bases and J by 4 bases. CDR3 loop: CASSLGLAETYEQYF. CDR3 bases: TGTGCCAGCAGCTTGGGACTAGCGGAGACTTACGAGCAGTACTTC.

This clone was detected only once. The chain employs TRBV10-1 and TRBJ2-3; perhaps TRBD1 as D (5 bases). The V gene's germline CDR1 is WNHNN and CDR2 SYGVQD (reference sequence). V was pared by 7 bases and J by 7 bases, with 18 bases between. The CDR3 length is 14 residues. Here the CDR3 reads CASNDRTNGYTQYF. CDR3 bases: TGCGCCAGCAACGACCGGACAAACGGGTATACGCAGTATTTT.

V is TRBV30 and J is TRBJ2-1; 7 bases are shared with TRBD1. Trimming at V came to 5 bases and at J to 2 bases, leaving 9 bases not matched to a gene. The germline CDR1 and CDR2 sequences are GTSNPN and SVGIG (reference sequence). The CDR3 is 15 residues long. CDR3 residues: CAWGVRTGTYNEQFF. The DNA for the CDR3 is TGTGCCTGGGGCGTAAGGACAGGTACCTACAATGAGCAGTTCTTC.

The chain links TRBV4-3 to TRBJ1-4; D call uncertain. Germline assignment: CDR1 LGHNA and CDR2 YSLEER. V lost 2 bases and J 4 bases, leaving 11 bases between the germline ends. The CDR3 contains 15 residues. The CDR3 spells CASSQSQAVNEKLFF. In nucleotides, the CDR3 is TGCGCCAGCAGCCAATCCCAGGCTGTTAATGAAAAACTGTTTTTT.